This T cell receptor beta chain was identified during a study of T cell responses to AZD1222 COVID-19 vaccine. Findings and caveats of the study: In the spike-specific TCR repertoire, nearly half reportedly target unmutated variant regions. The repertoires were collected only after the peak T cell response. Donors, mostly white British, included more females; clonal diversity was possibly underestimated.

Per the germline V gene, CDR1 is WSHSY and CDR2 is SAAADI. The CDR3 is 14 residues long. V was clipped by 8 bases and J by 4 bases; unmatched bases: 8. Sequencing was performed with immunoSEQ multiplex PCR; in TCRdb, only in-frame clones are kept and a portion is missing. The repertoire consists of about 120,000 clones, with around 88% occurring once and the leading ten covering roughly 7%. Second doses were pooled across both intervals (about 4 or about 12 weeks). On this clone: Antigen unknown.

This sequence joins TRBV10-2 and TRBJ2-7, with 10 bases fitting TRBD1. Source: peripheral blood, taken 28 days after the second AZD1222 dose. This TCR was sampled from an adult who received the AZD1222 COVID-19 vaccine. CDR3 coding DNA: TGCGCCAGCCTTTCGGGACAGGGGCTATACGAGCAGTACTTC. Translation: CASLSGQGLYEQYF.